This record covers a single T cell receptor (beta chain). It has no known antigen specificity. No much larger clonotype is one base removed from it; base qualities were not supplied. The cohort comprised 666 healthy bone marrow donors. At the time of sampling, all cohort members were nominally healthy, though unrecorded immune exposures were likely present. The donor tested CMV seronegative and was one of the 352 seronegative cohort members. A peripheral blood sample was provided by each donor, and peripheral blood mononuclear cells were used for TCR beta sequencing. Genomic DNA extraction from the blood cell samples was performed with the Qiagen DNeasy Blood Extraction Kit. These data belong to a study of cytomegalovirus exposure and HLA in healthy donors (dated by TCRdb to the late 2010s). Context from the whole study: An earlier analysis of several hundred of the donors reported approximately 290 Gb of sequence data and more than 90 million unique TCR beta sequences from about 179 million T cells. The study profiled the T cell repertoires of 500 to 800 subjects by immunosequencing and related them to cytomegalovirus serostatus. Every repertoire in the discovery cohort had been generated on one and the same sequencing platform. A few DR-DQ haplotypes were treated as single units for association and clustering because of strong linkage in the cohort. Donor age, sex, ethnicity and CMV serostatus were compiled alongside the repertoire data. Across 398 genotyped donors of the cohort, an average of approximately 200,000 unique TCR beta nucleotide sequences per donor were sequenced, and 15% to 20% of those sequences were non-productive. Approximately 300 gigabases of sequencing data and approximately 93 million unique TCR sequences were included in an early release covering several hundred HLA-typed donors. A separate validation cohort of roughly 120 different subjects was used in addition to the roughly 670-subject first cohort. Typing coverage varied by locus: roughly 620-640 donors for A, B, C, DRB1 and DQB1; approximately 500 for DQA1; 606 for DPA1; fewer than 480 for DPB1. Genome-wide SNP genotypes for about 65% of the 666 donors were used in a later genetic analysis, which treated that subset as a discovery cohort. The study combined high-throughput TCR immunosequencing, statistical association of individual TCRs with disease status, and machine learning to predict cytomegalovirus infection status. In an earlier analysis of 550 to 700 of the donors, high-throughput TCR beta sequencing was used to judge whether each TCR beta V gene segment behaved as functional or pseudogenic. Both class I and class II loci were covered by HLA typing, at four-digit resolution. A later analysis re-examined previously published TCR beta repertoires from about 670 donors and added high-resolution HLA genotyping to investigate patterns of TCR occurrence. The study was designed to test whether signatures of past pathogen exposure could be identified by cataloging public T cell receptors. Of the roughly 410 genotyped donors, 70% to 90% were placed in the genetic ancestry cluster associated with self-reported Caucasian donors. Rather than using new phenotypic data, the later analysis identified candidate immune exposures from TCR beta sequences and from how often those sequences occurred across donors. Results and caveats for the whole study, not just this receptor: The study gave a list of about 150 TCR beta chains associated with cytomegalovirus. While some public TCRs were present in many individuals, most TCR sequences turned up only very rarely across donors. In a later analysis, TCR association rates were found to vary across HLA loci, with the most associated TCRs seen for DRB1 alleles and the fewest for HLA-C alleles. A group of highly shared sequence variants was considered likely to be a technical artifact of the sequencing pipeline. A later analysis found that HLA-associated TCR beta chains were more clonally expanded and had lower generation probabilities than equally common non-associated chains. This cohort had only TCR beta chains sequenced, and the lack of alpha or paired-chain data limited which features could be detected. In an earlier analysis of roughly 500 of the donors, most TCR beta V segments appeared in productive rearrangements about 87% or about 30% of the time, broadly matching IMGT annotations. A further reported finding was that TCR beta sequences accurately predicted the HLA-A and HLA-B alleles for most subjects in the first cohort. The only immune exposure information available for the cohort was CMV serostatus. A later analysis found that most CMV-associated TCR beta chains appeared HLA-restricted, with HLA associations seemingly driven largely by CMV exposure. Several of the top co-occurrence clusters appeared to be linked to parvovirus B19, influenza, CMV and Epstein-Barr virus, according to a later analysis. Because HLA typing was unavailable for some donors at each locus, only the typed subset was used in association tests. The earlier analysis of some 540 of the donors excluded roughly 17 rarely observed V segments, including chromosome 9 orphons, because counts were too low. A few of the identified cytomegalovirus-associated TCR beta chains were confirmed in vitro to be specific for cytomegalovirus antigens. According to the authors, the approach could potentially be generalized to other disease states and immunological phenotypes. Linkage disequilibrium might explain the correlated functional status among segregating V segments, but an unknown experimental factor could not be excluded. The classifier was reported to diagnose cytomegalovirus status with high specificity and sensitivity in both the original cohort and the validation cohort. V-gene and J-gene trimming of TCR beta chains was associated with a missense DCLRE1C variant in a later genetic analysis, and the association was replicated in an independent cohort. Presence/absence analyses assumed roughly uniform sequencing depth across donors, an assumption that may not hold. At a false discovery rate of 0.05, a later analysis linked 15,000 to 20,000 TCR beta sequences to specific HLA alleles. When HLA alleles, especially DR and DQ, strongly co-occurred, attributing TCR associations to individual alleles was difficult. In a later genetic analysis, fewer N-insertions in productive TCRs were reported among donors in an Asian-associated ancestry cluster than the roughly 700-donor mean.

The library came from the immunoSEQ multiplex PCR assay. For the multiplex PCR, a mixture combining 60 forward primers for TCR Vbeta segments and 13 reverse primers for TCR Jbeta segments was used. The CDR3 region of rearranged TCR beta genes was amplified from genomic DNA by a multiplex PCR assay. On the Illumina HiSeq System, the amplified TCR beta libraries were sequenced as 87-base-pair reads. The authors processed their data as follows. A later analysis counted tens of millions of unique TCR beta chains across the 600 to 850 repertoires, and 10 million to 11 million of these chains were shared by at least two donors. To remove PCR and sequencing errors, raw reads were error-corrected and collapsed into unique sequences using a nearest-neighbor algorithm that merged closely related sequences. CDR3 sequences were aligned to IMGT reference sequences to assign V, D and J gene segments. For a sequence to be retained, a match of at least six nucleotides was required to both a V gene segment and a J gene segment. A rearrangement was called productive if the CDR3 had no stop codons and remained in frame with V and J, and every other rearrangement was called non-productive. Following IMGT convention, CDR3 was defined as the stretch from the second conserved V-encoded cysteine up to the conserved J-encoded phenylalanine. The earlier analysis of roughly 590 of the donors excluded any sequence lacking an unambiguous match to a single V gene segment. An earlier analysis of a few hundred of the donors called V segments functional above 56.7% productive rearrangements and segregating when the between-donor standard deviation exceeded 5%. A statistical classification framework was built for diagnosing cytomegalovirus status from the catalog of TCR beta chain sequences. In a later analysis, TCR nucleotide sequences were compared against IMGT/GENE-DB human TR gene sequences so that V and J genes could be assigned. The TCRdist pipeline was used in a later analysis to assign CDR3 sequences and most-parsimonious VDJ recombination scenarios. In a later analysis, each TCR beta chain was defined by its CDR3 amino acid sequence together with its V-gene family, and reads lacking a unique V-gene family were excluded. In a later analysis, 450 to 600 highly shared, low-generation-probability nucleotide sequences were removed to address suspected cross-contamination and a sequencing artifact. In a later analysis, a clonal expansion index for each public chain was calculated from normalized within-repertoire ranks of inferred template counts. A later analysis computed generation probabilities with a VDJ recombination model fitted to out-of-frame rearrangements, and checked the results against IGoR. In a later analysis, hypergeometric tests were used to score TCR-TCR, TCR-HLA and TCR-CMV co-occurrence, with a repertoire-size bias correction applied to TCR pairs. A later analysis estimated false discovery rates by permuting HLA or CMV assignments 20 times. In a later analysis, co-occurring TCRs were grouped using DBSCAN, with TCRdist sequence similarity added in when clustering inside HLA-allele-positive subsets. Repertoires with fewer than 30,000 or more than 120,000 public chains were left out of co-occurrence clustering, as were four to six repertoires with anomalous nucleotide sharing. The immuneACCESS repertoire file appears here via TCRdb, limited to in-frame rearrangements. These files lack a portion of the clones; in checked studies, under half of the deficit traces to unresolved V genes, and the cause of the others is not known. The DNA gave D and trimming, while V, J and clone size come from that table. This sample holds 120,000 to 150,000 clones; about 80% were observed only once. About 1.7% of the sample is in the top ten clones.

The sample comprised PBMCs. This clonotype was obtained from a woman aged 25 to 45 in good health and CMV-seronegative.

The CDR3 region reads CASSGQGSYNSPLHF. In nucleotide form, the sequence is TGTGCCAGCAGTGGACAGGGGTCCTATAATTCACCCCTCCACTTT. The V gene is TRBV6-1 and the J gene is TRBJ1-6; 8 of the junction bases match TRBD1. Taken from cysteine to phenylalanine, the CDR3 has 15 residues. CDR3 DNA only is kept here, 45 bases in frame from base 1. Trimmed from V: 4 bases; trimmed from J: 1 base; junction bases lacking a gene match: 0. The germline V gene encodes CDR1 MNHNS and CDR2 SASEGT.